The text below deals with one TCR beta chain. This clonotype came up many times. No antigen is known for it. Base qualities were left out, and no much larger clone turns up one base away. V loses 7 bases of germline sequence and J loses 4 bases, and the interval between the two ends is 9 bases. The CDR3 measures 11 amino acids from cysteine to phenylalanine. Only the CDR3 DNA stays, 33 bases, in frame from base 1. From a lookup of the germline V gene (reference sequence), CDR1 and CDR2 are DFQATT and SNEGSKA. The TCR beta CDR3 regions were amplified from RNA transcripts. A first-round RT-PCR of the TCR CDR3 used the HTBI primer set with the Qiagen OneStep RT-PCR kit. A second multiplex PCR round built the libraries, followed by size selection and purification. The libraries were sequenced on an Illumina HiSeq2000 using paired-end 100 bp reads. As for the original processing: SOAPnuke was used to process the raw data, with reads discarded if the reads contained adapters or uncalled bases, had a mean Phred below 15, or lacked an exact constant-primer or identifier match. COPE v1.2.5 was used to merge the high-quality paired reads, and each unique nucleotide sequence was defined as a clonotype. Clonotypes were aligned to IMGT TRBV, TRBD and TRBJ reference segments using MiTCR v1.1. The analysis was restricted to V-J combinations with a frequency above 0.0001, which together covered 99.2% of the repertoires. A TCS score was defined as the ratio of F50 (clonal expansion) to E x V (chaos), with BLOSUM62-based TCRdist applied between CDR3 peptides within each V-J. Welch's t-statistics and random forest reduced around 510 V-J features to some 14, which were used in a naive Bayes classifier (R e1071). Using fastp at Q25 and MiXCR, TCRdb reprocessed the public reads and kept productive beta chains. Each record represents a unique CDR3 protein, reported with the most common genes and DNA among its rows. None of the V and J calls come from the authors' own analysis; TCRdb made them. This sample gives some 740,000 distinct CDR3 sequences in total; 11% to 15% of them show up just once. The ten largest clones add up to about a tenth of the sample.

This entry belongs to a study of T cells in Graves' hyperthyroidism and ophthalmopathy (dated by TCRdb to the late 2010s). Turning to the overall study: Peripheral blood was sampled at the time of initial diagnosis, prior to any treatment. To identify TCR V-J signatures that set the groups apart, the researchers used a discovery cohort of 90 to 100 patients, made up of approximately 43 with Graves' ophthalmopathy and some 60 with stable Graves' hyperthyroidism. Prospective prediction of ophthalmopathy was tested in an independent validation cohort of approximately 19 hyperthyroidism patients and some 17 patients who later progressed to ophthalmopathy. For training and testing, the 100 or so patients in the discovery cohort were randomly divided in a 7:3 ratio. Thyroid tissue and blood T-cell repertoires from more than five Graves' hyperthyroidism patients were also compared in the study. Following sampling, methimazole starting at 30 mg daily was given to hyperthyroidism patients, and high-dose intravenous methylprednisolone was given to ophthalmopathy patients. According to the paper, TCR Vbeta CDR3 sequencing was carried out on 135 peripheral blood samples, which came from more than 40 ophthalmopathy, 80 or so hyperthyroidism and about 17 progressor patients.

A patient counted as having stable Graves' hyperthyroidism if no progression to ophthalmopathy occurred over 18 months of follow-up. Hyperthyroidism patients were newly diagnosed, with disease duration under 2 months, and aged 18 to 65 years. Exclusion was applied to patients with uncontrolled infections, other autoimmune diseases, pregnancy or lactation. Clinical symptoms, serum thyroxine and TRAb, thyroid ultrasound, and orbital computed tomography formed the basis for the diagnoses. Ficoll-Paque density gradient centrifugation was used to isolate PBMCs from about 10 ml of fresh peripheral blood. Total RNA was extracted using Trizol reagent, and RNA quality was assessed on an Agilent 2100 Bioanalyzer. Here is what the overall study found, with its caveats: In cross-validation, a model built on a 13 V-J signature told ophthalmopathy apart from stable hyperthyroidism with over 85% sensitivity and approximately 81% specificity, and in testing the same model reached 80%/75%. Most expanded thyroid clonotypes (frequency above 0.001) were also found in blood, which suggests that blood repertoires may mirror thyroid immune responses. During validation, the model predicted progression to ophthalmopathy a median of roughly six months ahead of onset, with almost 71% sensitivity and less than 85% specificity. Sample size was not statistically predetermined, and blinding of investigators to group allocation was not performed.

Input material: blood. This clonotype originated in a woman under 30 with Graves' hyperthyroidism. The sequence is built from TRBV20-1 and TRBJ2-3, with a tentative D gene TRBD2 over 5 matching bases. This receptor has the CDR3 CSGAEADTQYF. Here is the DNA: TGCAGTGGGGCGGAGGCAGATACGCAGTATTTT.